This is a list of T cell receptor beta chains from one sample in a study of T cell repertoires in cytomegalovirus infection. TCRdb re-derived calls from the reads in MiXCR, one entry per CDR3 protein. The profile shows around 330,000 distinct CDR3 sequences, 15% to 20% of them singletons. The sequenced material came from PBMCs. The receptors here all came from a human donor in good health (CMV status not recorded). Some clones in this sample may be carry-over from other donors' samples. Each CDR3 is given with its conserved first and last residue. The D gene is left open where the match is weak. The size entry is marked missing in some rows and otherwise reads once, few, many or a size class.

clone_size d_call j_call v_call cdr3_nt cdr3_aa
many NA TRBJ1-6 TRBV7-3 TGTGCCAGCAGCTTAACCAGGAGGGCCCTCCACTTT CASSLTRRALHF
many NA TRBJ1-1 TRBV6-1 TGTGCCAGCAGTTCGCAGGGAATCAGGACTGAAGCTTTCTTT CASSSQGIRTEAFF
NA NA TRBJ2-5 TRBV28 TGTGCCAGCGGCGGCCTTGAGGCTAGGCTCGAAGAGACCCAGTACTTC CASGGLEARLEETQYF
many NA TRBJ2-1 TRBV7-2 TGTGCCAGCAGCTTCAGGGGGGTAATCGGCAATGAGCAGTTCTTC CASSFRGVIGNEQFF
NA NA TRBJ2-5 TRBV27 TGTGCCAGCAGTCCGCCGCCGGACAGCAGTGGGACCCAGTACTTC CASSPPPDSSGTQYF
NA NA TRBJ2-7 TRBV6-6 TGTGCCAGCAGTTCGCCGACGGATCTCTACGAGCAGTACTTC CASSSPTDLYEQYF
many NA TRBJ1-1 TRBV7-2 TGTGCCAGCAGCTTAGCGCCAGGGGCGAACACTGAAGCTTTCTTT CASSLAPGANTEAFF
few NA TRBJ2-5 TRBV28 TGTGCCAGCAGTTTTATGAAGGGAGTAGTGGAGACCCAGTACTTC CASSFMKGVVETQYF
NA NA TRBJ1-1 TRBV5-1 TGCGCCAGCAGCCCAGGACAGACGGAGACTGAAGCTTTCTTT CASSPGQTETEAFF
NA TRBD1 TRBJ2-5 TRBV15 TGTGCCACCAGCAGAGTCCTGGGGGAAGGGGGCCTAGGACAAGAGACCCAGTACTTC CATSRVLGEGGLGQETQYF
many NA TRBJ2-1 TRBV6-4 TGTGCCAGCAGTCCGGGGGGCTCTTCCATCTACAATGAGCAGTTCTTC CASSPGGSSIYNEQFF
many TRBD2 TRBJ2-1 TRBV7-6 TGTGCCAGCAGCTTACTTACCGATCCTAATCTCCTAGCGGGGGCGGACAATGAGCAGTTCTTC CASSLLTDPNLLAGADNEQFF
NA TRBD2 TRBJ2-3 TRBV18 TGTGCCAGCTCACCAGATGGACTAGTTCCCTCACCGGATACGCAGTATTTT CASSPDGLVPSPDTQYF
many NA TRBJ2-5 TRBV7-9 TGTGCCAGCAGCTTAAGGTCCGGACGCTACCAAGAGACCCAGTACTTC CASSLRSGRYQETQYF
NA NA TRBJ1-1 TRBV28 TGTGCCATCGCCGTGGGGACGGGTTACACTGAAGCTTTCTTT CAIAVGTGYTEAFF